The TCR beta chain under discussion was sequenced for a study of memory CD8 T cells in hepatitis C reinfection. Sequencing was performed with immunoSEQ multiplex PCR; in TCRdb, only in-frame clones are kept and a portion is missing. The profile shows around 4,800 clones, roughly 87% of them singletons. Time point described: late/post reinfection, 12 to 24 weeks after detection. Sorted cells were sequenced directly ex vivo without any in vitro expansion. Donors came from people who inject drugs enrolled in HEPCO, Canada. The TCR originated in a man aged 50-59 years with hepatitis C virus infection. The specimen was naive CD8+ T cells sorted from blood.

The DNA for the CDR3 is TGCGCCAGCAGCCAAGGTGGCTCGAACACTGAAGCTTTCTTT. Amino acid sequence: CASSQGGSNTEAFF. The chain combines TRBV4-1 with TRBJ1-1, with D unresolved. V lost 1 base, J lost 1 base, and 7 bases lay in between. The V gene's germline CDR1 is MGHRA and CDR2 YSYEKL. The CDR3 runs to 14 residues.